These T cell receptor beta chains were read from a single sample in a study of cytomegalovirus exposure and HLA in healthy donors. The protocol was immunoSEQ multiplex PCR, while the TCRdb copy is restricted to in-frame clones and leaves out a portion. The sample lists under 200,000 clones, around four fifths seen once, with around 3.1% in the top ten. The sequenced sample consisted of PBMCs. The receptors were sampled from a female donor in good health and CMV-seronegative. The CDR3 runs from the conserved cysteine through the conserved F or W. D genes are given only for firm matches. Clone size, where shown, is once, few, many, or a class for clones that have expanded.

j_gene,d_gene,v_gene,len,abundance,CDR3aa,CDR3nt
TRBJ2-2,-,TRBV27,13,-,CASSSGAFRELFF,TGTGCCAGCTCCTCTGGGGCATTCCGGGAGCTGTTTTTT
TRBJ1-2,TRBD1,TRBV5-1,15,few,CASSSTGSANYGYTF,TGCGCCAGCAGCTCGACAGGGTCGGCGAACTATGGCTACACCTTC
TRBJ2-1,TRBD2,TRBV7-2,12,once,CASSLEGLACFF,TGTGCCAGCAGCTTAGAGGGACTAGCGTGTTTCTTC
TRBJ2-3,TRBD2,TRBV5-1,17,once,CASSSTGTSGGADTQYF,TGCGCCAGCAGCTCAACCGGGACTAGCGGGGGTGCAGATACGCAGTATTTT
TRBJ2-4,TRBD1,TRBV5-4,14,-,CASMATGDKNIQYF,TGTGCCAGCATGGCGACAGGGGACAAAAACATTCAGTACTTC
TRBJ2-2,TRBD1,TRBV28,16,-,CASSRGDRGWAGELFF,TGTGCCAGCAGCCGAGGGGACAGGGGCTGGGCCGGGGAGCTGTTTTTT
TRBJ2-7,TRBD1,TRBV27,15,-,CASSFIRDRGYEQYF,TGTGCCAGCAGTTTTATCCGGGACAGGGGATACGAGCAGTACTTC
TRBJ2-1,TRBD1,TRBV7-9,15,-,CASTIDRGLYNEQFF,TGTGCCAGCACCATCGACAGGGGGCTTTACAATGAGCAGTTCTTC
TRBJ1-4,-,TRBV7-9,17,few,CASNTGGSGGPNEKLFF,TGTGCCAGCAACACCGGGGGGTCTGGGGGGCCCAATGAAAAACTGTTTTTT
TRBJ1-3,-,TRBV7-6,16,-,CASSLRQASSGNTIYF,TGTGCCAGCAGCCTCAGACAGGCCTCCTCTGGAAACACCATATATTTT
TRBJ2-5,-,TRBV9,14,-,CASSVGAGKETQYF,TGTGCCAGCAGCGTGGGGGCAGGAAAAGAGACCCAGTACTTC
TRBJ1-5,-,TRBV18,14,-,CASSQGLGDQPQHF,TGTGCCAGCTCACAGGGTTTGGGAGATCAGCCCCAGCATTTT